This T cell receptor beta chain was retrieved from a study of lymphopenia after photon versus proton radiotherapy. CDR3 length: 13 residues. Germline V gene lookup returns CDR1 MDHEN and CDR2 SYDVKM. V was clipped by 2 bases and J by 3 bases, with 7 bases between them. Only a few counts were recorded for this clone. The protocol was immunoSEQ multiplex PCR, while the TCRdb copy is restricted to in-frame clones and leaves out a portion. Among about 62,000 clones listed, 87% were seen once. This receptor was taken from an elderly man with esophageal cancer. The input for sequencing was peripheral blood, taken from a patient treated with proton-based radiotherapy. The chain links TRBV28 to TRBJ2-5; D is ambiguous. For the CDR3, the DNA is TGTGCCAGCAGTTTAATCCGGAAAGAGACCCAGTACTTC. Protein product: CASSLIRKETQYF. Full variable domain (outside the CDR3, taken from reference TRBV28 and TRBJ2-5): DVKVTQSSRYLVKRTGEKVFLECVQDMDHENMFWYRQDPGLGLRLIYFSYDVKMKEKGDIPEGYSVSREKKERFSLILESASTNQTSMYLCASSLIRKETQYFGPGTRLLVL.